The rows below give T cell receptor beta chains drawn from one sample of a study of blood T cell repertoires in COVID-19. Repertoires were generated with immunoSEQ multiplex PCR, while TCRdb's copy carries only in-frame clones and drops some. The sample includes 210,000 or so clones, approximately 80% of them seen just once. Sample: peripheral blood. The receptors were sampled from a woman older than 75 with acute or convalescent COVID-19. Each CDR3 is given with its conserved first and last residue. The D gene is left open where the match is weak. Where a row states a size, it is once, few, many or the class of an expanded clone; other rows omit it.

DNA: TGTGCCAGCAGGCAACTAGTCCTCCAAGAGACCCAGTACTTC
CDR3: CASRQLVLQETQYF
J: TRBJ2-5
D: NA
size: NA
V: TRBV2

DNA: TGTGCCTGGAGTTACGGGTCTGGAAACACCATATATTTT
CDR3: CAWSYGSGNTIYF
J: TRBJ1-3
D: NA
size: few
V: TRBV30

DNA: TGTGCCAGCAGTTACTCTTTAGCGGGGGGAATTCGCTATGAGCAGTTCTTC
CDR3: CASSYSLAGGIRYEQFF
J: TRBJ2-1
D: TRBD2
size: NA
V: TRBV6-2/TRBV6-3

DNA: TGTGCCAGTATATCAGACAGTGGAGCTTTCTTT
CDR3: CASISDSGAFF
J: TRBJ1-1
D: NA
size: NA
V: TRBV19

DNA: TGTGCCAGCAGCTCCCTGGGACTACATCAGGACACAGATACGCAGTATTTT
CDR3: CASSSLGLHQDTDTQYF
J: TRBJ2-3
D: TRBD2
size: NA
V: TRBV5-4

DNA: TGTGCCAGCGTAGATCAAGCGGACGAGCAGTACTTC
CDR3: CASVDQADEQYF
J: TRBJ2-7
D: NA
size: NA
V: TRBV6-6

DNA: TGTGCCAGCAGCGTCTTCTCCGCCGGGGAGCTGTTTTTT
CDR3: CASSVFSAGELFF
J: TRBJ2-2
D: NA
size: NA
V: TRBV9

DNA: TGTGCCAGCAGCCAGGCGGGATTGGTTTCGGGGAACGAGCAGTACTTC
CDR3: CASSQAGLVSGNEQYF
J: TRBJ2-7
D: NA
size: NA
V: TRBV4-2

DNA: TGTGCCAGCAGCCGGGGAGGGTTTTACGAGCAGTACTTC
CDR3: CASSRGGFYEQYF
J: TRBJ2-7
D: TRBD2
size: NA
V: TRBV5-4

DNA: TGTGCCAGCAGTTTGACAGTTAATTCACCCCTCCACTTT
CDR3: CASSLTVNSPLHF
J: TRBJ1-6
D: NA
size: few
V: TRBV12-3/TRBV12-4

DNA: TGTGCCAGCAGCGTAGCTCAGAAGAACACTGAAGCTTTCTTT
CDR3: CASSVAQKNTEAFF
J: TRBJ1-1
D: NA
size: once
V: TRBV9

DNA: TGTGCCAGAAGCCCCGGCAGGCAGAACACCGGGGAGCTGTTTTTT
CDR3: CARSPGRQNTGELFF
J: TRBJ2-2
D: NA
size: NA
V: TRBV5-3

DNA: TGTGCCAGCAGCCTGCCCACAGGGAACTATGGCTACACCTTC
CDR3: CASSLPTGNYGYTF
J: TRBJ1-2
D: NA
size: NA
V: TRBV5-4

DNA: TGTGCCAGCACGGTCCAAACCGGCACTGAAGCTTTCTTT
CDR3: CASTVQTGTEAFF
J: TRBJ1-1
D: NA
size: NA
V: TRBV28

DNA: TGTGCTAGTGGTTTGGTACTTTTCCCCCTCGACAGTAACACGGTGAATGGCTACACCTTC
CDR3: CASGLVLFPLDSNTVNGYTF
J: TRBJ1-2
D: NA
size: few
V: TRBV12-5

DNA: TGTGCCAGCAGCTCGGGGACAGGAACTAATTCACCCCTCCACTTT
CDR3: CASSSGTGTNSPLHF
J: TRBJ1-6
D: TRBD1
size: NA
V: TRBV5-6